Sequencing of this T cell receptor beta chain was carried out in a study of radiation and T cells in renal cell carcinoma (dated by TCRdb to about 2020). Regarding the complete study: A total of 50 to 60 samples underwent TCR beta sequencing, made up of some 26 tumors and about 27 peripheral blood samples. Across all 53 samples, 4,016,671 unique CDR3 nucleotide sequences, encoding 2,658,974 unique CDR3 amino acid sequences, were identified. The last blood draw happened 4 weeks after radiation, timed to coincide with nephrectomy. Broad study findings and their caveats: Dynamics of the blood repertoire were not tracked past 4 weeks after treatment. No pretreatment tumor biopsies were available, so the baseline intratumoral presence of clonotypes could not be determined. In blood, the top tumor clonotypes increased from baseline to 2 weeks after radiation and then shrank by 4 weeks, which suggests a temporary expansion of tumor-resident clones. Effects of radiation dose or scheduling on the TCR repertoire could not be addressed with the single-armed trial design.

The sample's time point label is to be understood as: blood 4 weeks post-SBRT, at nephrectomy. In light of the paper, this sample's treatment or condition label describes: 15 Gy SBRT to primary tumor, nephrectomy 4 weeks later. Samples were obtained from a clinical trial, in which 15 Gy stereotactic body radiation therapy was delivered to primary renal cell carcinomas and nephrectomy was performed 4 weeks later. Serial peripheral blood from radiation-treated patients was sampled at baseline, 2 weeks and 4 weeks after SBRT to track tumor-enriched clonotypes. Every patient's renal cell carcinoma showed clear cell pathology. The QIAamp DNA Blood Mini Kit (Qiagen) was used to prepare genomic DNA for TCR sequencing. The analyses included just those samples that passed every quality control check. Worth noting for this clone: Its target antigen remains unknown. No base-level quality is on record; no much larger clone is a single base apart.

TCR beta libraries were generated from genomic DNA with the immunoSEQ kit, following the manufacturer's recommendations. Library preparation used a first multiplex PCR with proprietary primers, then a second PCR adding unique barcodes, with bead cleanups after each round. A kit-provided positive control reaction and a negative control reaction were included in every sample batch. The final libraries underwent checking on an Agilent 4200 TapeStation D1000 ScreenTape, volumetric pooling, and quantification by qPCR. An Illumina NextSeq500 fitted with a MidOutput 150-cycle cartridge performed the sequencing, running 156 Read1 cycles and 15 Index1 cycles with the kit's custom primers. The pooled library was loaded at about 1 pM, and about 20% PhiX control was spiked in. From the authors' description of their analysis: Vendor-processed data were analyzed in R, with a clonotype defined as all T cells sharing the same CDR3 nucleotide sequence. For clone abundance analyses, frequencies were normalized to the 10,000 most abundant clones per sample. Public T cell clones, which averaged fewer than five per sample, were removed prior to analysis. An abundance difference of at least 32-fold between compartments was the criterion for calling clonotypes tumor-enriched or baseline blood-enriched. Clonotypes expanded or contracted between blood time points were identified with a beta-binomial differential abundance model. Tumor-blood repertoire similarity was measured with the Baroni-Urbani and Buser coefficient, and groups were compared using two-tailed Wilcoxon tests in R. The immuneACCESS repertoire file appears here via TCRdb, limited to in-frame rearrangements. These files lack a portion of the clones; in checked studies, under half of the deficit traces to unresolved V genes, and the cause of the others is not known. D and trimming come from the DNA, and the V and J calls and clone size come from that table. Counted in this sample were tens of thousands of clones; 89% of them appeared once. The ten biggest clones cover approximately 6% of the sample.

V is clipped by 4 bases and J by 3 bases, and the sequence between their germline boundaries is 23 bases long. The CDR3, from cysteine to phenylalanine, totals 18 residues. CDR3 DNA only is kept here, 54 bases in frame from base 1. CDR1 ENHRY and CDR2 SYGVKD were looked up in the germline V gene. This TCR derives from a woman aged 70 to 79 with renal cell carcinoma. The rearranged chain carries TRBV10-3 and TRBJ2-3; possibly the D gene is TRBD1, per 5 matching bases. This specimen was blood, taken from a patient whose treatment included radiotherapy and nephrectomy. The DNA sequence is as follows: TGTGCCATCAGTGGCCCTACCCAGGGTTCATTAGGGACAGATACGCAGTATTTT. This yields the protein CAISGPTQGSLGTDTQYF.